Listed below are T cell receptor beta chains from one sample, sequenced in a study of blood T cells in healthy people across ages. MiXCR, applied by TCRdb to the 5' RACE reads, yields one record per CDR3 protein. The sample holds around 800,000 distinct CDR3 sequences; about 26% are singletons and the top ten take 2.5% to 3.5%. This sample also belongs to another study, concerning T cells of mothers and their children.

Sequenced material: blood. The receptors here all came from a boy aged 10-17 years in good health. Each CDR3 is given without its conserved first and last residue. The D gene is left open where the match is weak.

V gene	CDR3 length	D gene	J gene	CDR3 protein
TRBV18	13	.	TRBJ2-3	ASSSGRVGTDTQY
TRBV14	11	.	TRBJ2-7	ASSQVLHYEQY
TRBV6-1	14	.	TRBJ2-7	ASSEPSRGSSYEQY
TRBV28	12	TRBD1	TRBJ2-5	ASNPQGAKETQY
TRBV6-5	12	TRBD1	TRBJ1-2	ASSYATGPYGYT
TRBV30	10	.	TRBJ2-4	ACENRDGKWY
TRBV15	12	.	TRBJ1-1	ATSRGGRNTEAF
TRBV4-1	16	TRBD2	TRBJ2-2	ASSQRTSGGPNTGELF
TRBV29-1	12	TRBD1	TRBJ1-4	SVAPQGDREKLF
TRBV11-2	13	.	TRBJ2-3	ASSLGTPRTDTQY
TRBV14	15	TRBD1	TRBJ2-3	ASSQDGPTGLTDTQY
TRBV4-1	14	TRBD1	.	ASSQQGQPLGETQY
TRBV5-1	11	.	TRBJ1-1	ASHPRAGREAF
TRBV9	14	.	TRBJ1-2	ASSVEGGQHFYGYT
TRBV5-1	15	.	TRBJ2-7	ASSLGVSVKGVGEQY
TRBV20-1	12	TRBD1	.	SARGDRGNYEQY
TRBV3-1	12	.	TRBJ1-1	ASSQDYGNTEAF
TRBV20-1	11	.	TRBJ1-1	SARDPSGLSAF
TRBV9	12	.	TRBJ2-1	ASSVGGAHNEQF
TRBV3-1	12	.	TRBJ2-1	ASRGGRAYNEQF
TRBV2	9	.	TRBJ2-7	ASSDGYEQY
TRBV7-2	12	.	TRBJ2-1	ASSWGGTYNEQF
TRBV5-1	16	.	TRBJ1-4	ASRSAFKRRSENEKLF
TRBV9	12	TRBD2	.	ASSVGTRNHEQY
TRBV25-1	11	.	TRBJ1-2	ASSDVGKVGYT
TRBV11-2	12	.	TRBJ2-1	ASGKSGALNEQF
TRBV18	14	.	TRBJ1-4	ASSPQAEYINEKLF
TRBV7-7	11	.	.	ASSLGQSETQY
TRBV20-1	12	TRBD1	TRBJ2-7	SARESTGTYERY
TRBV5-1	14	.	TRBJ2-5	ASRANPGVAKETQY
TRBV15	11	.	TRBJ1-5	ATSRTVNQPQH
TRBV7-2	10	.	TRBJ1-2	ASSLLGTVYT
TRBV6-4	13	.	TRBJ1-5	ASSRVPRSNQPQH
TRBV5-1	12	.	TRBJ2-5	ASSVLTGWETQY
TRBV12-3/TRBV12-4	15	.	TRBJ2-6	ASSVERDFSGANVLT
TRBV6-5	13	.	TRBJ1-3	ASSPWGVTGNTIY
TRBV2	14	TRBD1	TRBJ2-1	ASSGRDSTPNNEQF
TRBV4-2	13	TRBD2	TRBJ2-5	ASSQEGIAGEEQY
TRBV4-1	12	.	TRBJ2-6	ATAGPKGANVLT
TRBV9	14	.	.	ASSDPQGGASYEQY
TRBV15	15	.	TRBJ2-7	ATSRDRTILSSYEQY
TRBV28	15	.	TRBJ1-6	ASSSYLGWEGGSPLH
TRBV12-3/TRBV12-4	12	.	TRBJ2-5	ASSLTRNQETQY